Listed here is a single T cell receptor (beta chain). Its cognate antigen is unknown. This sample was included in a study of persistence of HIV-infected CD4 T cells. This CDR3 has 19 residues. Germline assignment: CDR1 KGHDR and CDR2 SFDVKD. Trimming stripped 0 bases from V and 1 base from J, with 19 bases between. Cells were stimulated with CMV-infected fibroblast lysates at about 9.4 ug/mL. CD40L/CD69 double-negative CD45RO-high memory CD4+ T cells were collected. CD8-depleted PBMCs were stimulated 15 to 20 hours with anti-CD28/CD49d costimulation, CD40-blocking antibody and enfuvirtide. This was the immunoSEQ version 4 assay in survey mode. Measured with immunoSEQ multiplex PCR; TCRdb has only the in-frame clones, and not every one. The repertoire holds about 33,000 clones, around four fifths seen once, with roughly 0.86% in the top ten.

The TCR originated in an adult man with HIV who was CMV-seropositive. The chain is built from TRBV24-1 and TRBJ2-3; the D is unclear. This sample comprised CD4+ T cells sorted from PBMCs after approximately 18-hour stimulation, obtained from a patient who received antiretroviral therapy. The CDR3, as DNA: TGTGCCACCAGTGATTTGGTCTGGGGTCCAGATTCGGGCACAGATACGCAGTATTTT. Its protein is CATSDLVWGPDSGTDTQYF.